One sample yielded the 27 T cell receptor beta chains listed below, sequenced in a study of T cells in Graves' hyperthyroidism and ophthalmopathy. Amplification yielded TCR beta CDR3 regions, with RNA transcripts as the source. Primed by the HTBI set, a first-round RT-PCR was run on the TCR CDR3. Using its own MiXCR run on the multiplex PCR reads, TCRdb lists one record per CDR3 protein. The data hold over 400,000 distinct CDR3 sequences, with 22% observed a single time. Sequencing was done on a sample of blood. The origin of the receptors is a woman in her 70s with Graves' ophthalmopathy.

V is TRBV7-9 and J is TRBJ2-3, with a tentative D call TRBD1 (6 bases). Germline V CDR1 and CDR2: SEHNR, FQNEAQ (reference sequence). V dropped 5 bases and J dropped 2 bases, with 17 bases sitting between them. The CDR3 contains 16 residues. The CDR3 DNA sequence: TGTGCCAGCAGCCCACAACAGGGAGTCACCACAGATACGCAGTATTTT. It codes for CASSPQQGVTTDTQYF.

This clonotype was seen many times. The rearrangement joins TRBV28 to TRBJ2-3; 7 nucleotides agree with TRBD1. The ends lost 6 bases at V and 6 bases at J; junction bases unmatched: 12. There are 15 residues in the CDR3. CDR1 and CDR2 from the germline V gene are MDHEN and SYDVKM. The CDR3 DNA reads as TGTGCCAGCAGCTCACCGACAGGGACGGGGGATACGCAGTATTTT. Protein: CASSSPTGTGDTQYF.

The V call is TRBV20-1, the J call TRBJ2-2; the match to TRBD2 covers 10 bases. The CDR3 sequence is 15 residues long. Trimming took 1 base from V and 5 from J; bases not matched to a gene: 4. Germline CDR1 reads DFQATT; CDR2 reads SNEGSKA (reference sequence). The CDR3 loop reads CSARASGSGTGELFF. CDR3 in DNA: TGCAGTGCTAGAGCTAGCGGGAGCGGGACCGGGGAGCTGTTTTTT.

This clonotype has only a few counts. This chain connects TRBV6-2 or TRBV6-3 to TRBJ2-3, with 9 bases aligning to TRBD2. V shed 5 bases and J 5 bases; nucleotides not matched to a gene: 11. Germline CDR1 MNHEY, CDR2 SVGEGT. The CDR3 runs 16 residues. The CDR3 loop is CASSPWYSGSKDTQYF. The CDR3 DNA reads TGTGCCAGCAGTCCCTGGTATAGCGGGAGTAAAGATACGCAGTATTTT.

There are a few counts of this clonotype. The chain couples TRBV12-3 or TRBV12-4 to TRBJ2-1, with TRBD2 matching over 7 bases. V gave up 6 bases and J gave up 9 bases; unmatched junction bases: 8. The CDR3 contains 13 residues. In DNA form, the CDR3 reads TGTGCCAGCAGCCCCGCGGGAGCACTTGAGCAGTTCTTC. Its protein product is CASSPAGALEQFF.

This clonotype has just a few counts. This chain links TRBV30 with TRBJ1-5, with TRBD1 as a possible D gene (5 bases). Germline CDR1 and CDR2: GTSNPN and SVGIG (reference sequence). The CDR3 is made up of 13 amino acids. V lost 4 bases, J lost 7 bases, and 14 bases lay in between. Here the CDR3 DNA reads TGTGCCTGGACGGGGGGACCAGAGCAGCCCCAGCATTTT. Protein product: CAWTGGPEQPQHF. Full variable domain (outside the CDR3, taken from reference TRBV30 and TRBJ1-5): SQTIHQWPATLVQPVGSPLSLECTVEGTSNPNLYWYRQAAGRGLQLLFYSVGIGQISSEVPQNLSASRPQDRQFILSSKKLLLSDSGFYLCAWTGGPEQPQHFGDGTRLSIL.

The table lists this clonotype with many counts. V and J are TRBV6-1 and TRBJ2-5, with a possible D match to TRBD1 (5 bases). Germline CDR1 and CDR2: MNHNS and SASEGT. This CDR3 region has 16 residues. With 5 bases removed from V and 1 base from J, the gap between germline ends came to 17 bases. The CDR3: CASSRGFGETQETQYF. CDR3 coding DNA: TGTGCCAGCAGTAGGGGCTTTGGGGAAACCCAAGAGACCCAGTACTTC.

As regards this clonotype: A read error may explain this, as a much larger clone is one base away. The gene calls are TRBV7-8 and TRBJ1-1; D not resolved. This CDR3 is built from 14 residues. Germline V CDR1 and CDR2: SGHVS, FQNEAQ. Trimming took 7 bases from V and 9 from J, leaving 21 bases between them. CDR3 in amino acids: CASNLRGGRQKAFF. The CDR3 DNA reads TGTGCCAGCAACCTGCGGGGTGGGCGCCAGAAAGCTTTCTTT.

V is TRBV6-1 and J is TRBJ2-3; D not resolved. V was pared by 7 bases and J by 0 bases, with 5 bases between. The CDR3 spans 12 residues. Looked up from germline, CDR1 is MNHNS and CDR2 is SASEGT. CDR3 sequence (DNA): TGTGCCAGCACCGGGAGCACAGATACGCAGTATTTT. It yields the protein CASTGSTDTQYF.

As concerns this clonotype: Because it lacks the conserved phenylalanine or tryptophan at the end, this CDR3 is likely a read error. This rearrangement joins TRBV20-1 to TRBJ2-7, with 10 bases fitting TRBD2. Germline V lookup: CDR1 DFQATT, CDR2 SNEGSKA (reference sequence). J lost 1 base, V lost 4 bases, and 4 bases had no gene match. This CDR3 contains 14 residues. As DNA, the CDR3 is TGCAGTGCTAATCGACTAGCGGGTTCCTACGAGCAGTACCTC. Translation gives CSANRLAGSYEQYL.

The genes are TRBV5-1 and TRBJ1-3; a weak D match, TRBD1 (5 bases). Trimming removed 9 bases from V and 2 bases from J, with 9 bases in between. Germline CDR1 reads SGHRS; CDR2 reads YFSETQ. The CDR3 runs to 12 residues. The CDR3 DNA reads as TGCGCCATCCGGGGACCTGGAAACACCATATATTTT. As protein: CAIRGPGNTIYF.

V and J are TRBV24-1 and TRBJ2-1; no clear D gene. V gave up 4 bases and J gave up 4 bases, with 7 bases separating them. This CDR3 has 13 residues. Germline loops: CDR1 KGHDR, CDR2 SFDVKD. The CDR3 reads CATSERQYNEQFF. In nucleotides, the CDR3 is TGTGCCACCAGTGAACGTCAGTACAATGAGCAGTTCTTC.

The rearrangement uses TRBV3-1 and TRBJ2-7; 8 nucleotides align to TRBD2. CDR3 length: 15 residues. The V and J ends lost 4 bases and 5 bases, in that order; junction bases with no gene match: 10. The germline CDR1 and CDR2 sequences are LGHDT and YNNKEL (reference sequence). The CDR3 DNA follows: TGTGCCAGCAGCCCTCGAACGGGCGGGAGGAACGAGCAGTACTTC. The encoded protein is CASSPRTGGRNEQYF.

V gene TRBV4-3 combines with J gene TRBJ2-1, with D tentatively TRBD1 (6 bases). V lost 1 base and J lost 2, with 12 bases in between. This CDR3 has 16 residues. Germline CDR1 LGHNA, CDR2 YSLEER. CDR3 region: CASSQAGALTYNEQFF. The DNA for the CDR3 is TGCGCCAGCAGCCAAGCAGGGGCGCTTACCTACAATGAGCAGTTCTTC.

This clonotype was counted many times. The J gene is TRBJ1-6, the V gene TRBV2; D may be TRBD1 (5 bases). The CDR3 contains 15 residues. Per the germline V gene, CDR1 is SNHLY and CDR2 is FYNNEI. The V gene lost 2 bases and the J gene lost 7 bases, with 12 bases spanning the gap. In DNA form, the CDR3 reads TGTGCCAGCAGTGAACAGGCGGCAGGGAATTCACCCCTCCACTTT. Protein: CASSEQAAGNSPLHF. Together with reference TRBV2 and TRBJ1-6, the CDR3 gives the full variable domain: EPEVTQTPSHQVTQMGQEVILRCVPISNHLYFYWYRQILGQKVEFLVSFYNNEISEKSEIFDDQFSVERPDGSNFTLKIRSTKLEDSAMYFCASSEQAAGNSPLHFGNGTRLTVT.

Many counts were recorded for this clonotype. The CDR3 protein is CASSYGTYTEAFF. CDR3 DNA: TGTGCCAGCAGTTACGGGACCTACACTGAAGCTTTCTTT. J is TRBJ1-1 and V is TRBV6-1; perhaps TRBD1 as D (5 bases). The CDR3 has 13 residues. Germline CDR1 and CDR2: MNHNS and SASEGT. V dropped 5 bases and J dropped 3 bases, with 10 bases sitting between them.

This clonotype was observed at least ten times. The V call is TRBV12-3 or TRBV12-4, the J call TRBJ1-1; D is uncertain. The germline V and J ends were trimmed by 1 base and 8 bases, with 11 bases remaining between them. The CDR3 is made up of 13 amino acids. This CDR3 is CASSLGRKAEAFF. The CDR3 nucleotides are TGTGCCAGCAGTTTAGGGCGGAAGGCAGAAGCTTTCTTT.

In its sample, this clonotype was seen a few times. The chain joins TRBV19 to TRBJ2-3; 14 positions agree with TRBD2. Germline V gene lookup returns CDR1 LNHDA and CDR2 SQIVND (reference sequence). The CDR3 sequence is 18 residues long. The trim removed 9 bases at V and 5 bases at J, leaving 16 bases unmatched. The CDR3 is CASGARGTSGRTLDTQYF. Written as DNA, the CDR3 is TGTGCCAGCGGGGCTCGCGGGACTAGCGGGAGAACCTTAGATACGCAGTATTTT.

This clonotype was seen only a few times. The chain recombines TRBV20-1 with TRBJ2-6; D is ambiguous. Germline assignment: CDR1 DFQATT and CDR2 SNEGSKA (reference sequence). V was cut by 6 bases and J by 6 bases, with 9 bases left in between. The CDR3 is made up of 12 amino acids. CDR3 nucleotide sequence: TGCAGTGCCCCGAGTCTGGCCAACGTCCTGACTTTC. Its protein product is CSAPSLANVLTF.

The rearrangement joins TRBV11-2 to TRBJ2-2; D remains ambiguous. The V gene lost 3 bases and the J gene lost 7 bases, with 12 bases spanning the gap. The CDR3 has 14 amino acids. Looked up from germline, CDR1 is SGHAT and CDR2 is FQNNGV. The CDR3 spells CASSLRTLGGELFF. The DNA of the CDR3 is TGTGCCAGCAGCTTGAGGACCTTGGGCGGGGAGCTGTTTTTT.

The rearrangement uses TRBV5-1 and TRBJ2-1; D unresolved. Germline-derived CDR1 and CDR2 are SGHRS and YFSETQ. Trimming pared 4 bases from V and 10 bases from J, leaving 15 bases between. The CDR3 contains 13 residues. The CDR3 bases are TGCGCCAGCAGCGCCCTGGACGCAGGCGAGCAGTTCTTC. This sequence encodes CASSALDAGEQFF.

The CDR3 loop is CASSFGGAGNTIYF. Here the CDR3 DNA reads TGTGCCAGCAGCTTCGGGGGGGCTGGAAACACCATATATTTT. The chain links TRBV7-9 to TRBJ1-3, with a weak D call TRBD1 (5 bases). This CDR3 spans 14 amino acids. The germline CDR1 and CDR2 sequences are SEHNR and FQNEAQ (reference sequence). The V gene lost 3 bases and the J gene lost 2 bases, with 8 bases spanning the gap.

Ten or more counts support this clonotype. This chain uses TRBV7-9 with TRBJ1-1; tentative D call: TRBD1 (5 bases). This CDR3 has 13 amino acids. The V and J ends lost 6 bases and 1 base respectively, with 9 bases between them. Germline values: CDR1 SEHNR, CDR2 FQNEAQ (reference sequence). CDR3 DNA sequence: TGTGCCAGCAGGGCGGACAAGAACACTGAAGCTTTCTTT. Amino acid sequence: CASRADKNTEAFF.

This clonotype showed up many times. This chain links TRBV2 with TRBJ2-2; D remains ambiguous. V was shortened by 7 bases and J by 1 base, with 10 bases between the two germline ends. Germline CDR1 reads SNHLY; CDR2 reads FYNNEI. This CDR3 spans 14 amino acids. The DNA of the CDR3 is TGTGCCAGCAAGGTCGAACGGAACACCGGGGAGCTGTTTTTT. Its protein product is CASKVERNTGELFF.

This clonotype was counted a single time. A single base separates this from a much larger clone, so it may be a read error. The rearrangement joins TRBV7-2 to TRBJ2-2; no clear D gene. Trimming left V 4 bases short and J 2 bases short, with 5 bases between. This CDR3 is 13 amino acids long. Per the germline V gene, CDR1 is SGHTA and CDR2 is FQGNSA. The CDR3 here is CASSSINTGELFF. The DNA for the CDR3 is TGTGCCAGCAGCTCGATAAACACCGGGGAGCTGTTTTTT.

The CDR3 spells CASSFLIEAGYGYTF. The CDR3, as DNA: TGTGCCAGCAGCTTTCTGATCGAGGCGGGCTATGGCTACACCTTC. The genes are TRBV7-9 and TRBJ1-2, with D unclear. This CDR3 contains 15 residues. V shed 3 bases and J shed 4 bases, with 15 bases lying between them. CDR1 is SEHNR, CDR2 FQNEAQ, per germline (reference sequence).

This clonotype showed up many times. This chain uses TRBV27 with TRBJ1-2; 7 bases line up with TRBD1. Unmatched junction bases numbered 9, after V lost 5 bases and J lost 3 bases. The CDR3 runs to 15 residues. CDR1 and CDR2 (germline): MNHEY, SMNVEV (reference sequence). CDR3 nucleotides: TGTGCCAGCAGTATGACAGGGAATTACCACTATGGCTACACCTTC. This translates into CASSMTGNYHYGYTF.